These 27 T cell receptor beta chains were all obtained from the same sample, sequenced in a study of blood T cells in healthy people across ages. Then a second PCR, running roughly 7 to 11 cycles, was carried out with a sample-barcoded 5' primer and a J-beta primer mix. MiXCR was run by TCRdb on the 5' RACE reads, yielding one entry per CDR3 protein. In the table there are more than 500,000 distinct CDR3 sequences, 27% of which are singletons. Sample: blood. These receptor sequences come from a woman aged 70 to 79 in good health.

The chain carries TRBV12-3 or TRBV12-4 and TRBJ1-1; 10 bases map to TRBD1. The CDR3 contains 12 residues. Losses at the gene ends were 6 bases for V and 9 bases for J; bases not matched to a gene: 4. The CDR3 sequence: CASSRGQGKAFF. CDR3 sequence (DNA): TGTGCCAGCAGCCGGGGACAGGGGAAAGCTTTCTTT.

The rearrangement uses TRBV20-1 and TRBJ2-3; D is possibly TRBD1 or TRBD2 (5 bases each). The V gene lost 6 bases and the J gene lost 1 base, with 20 bases spanning the gap. CDR3 length equals 16 residues. The germline V gene has CDR1 DFQATT and CDR2 SNEGSKA (reference sequence). The CDR3 DNA reads as TGCAGTGCCCGAGACAGTACGCGAGGGGGCACAGATACGCAGTATTTT. It yields the protein CSARDSTRGGTDTQYF.

The V and J genes are TRBV6-6 and TRBJ1-4; D gene ambiguous. The length of the CDR3 is 14 residues. V lost 9 bases to trimming and J lost 0 bases, with 11 bases between them. The germline gives CDR1 MNHNY, CDR2 SVGAGI (reference sequence). The CDR3 nucleotides are TGTGCCAGTTCGAGCAGACCAACTAATGAAAAACTGTTTTTT. Amino acids: CASSSRPTNEKLFF.

This rearrangement joins TRBV4-2 to TRBJ2-3; D possibly corresponds to TRBD2 (6 bases). Germline V lookup: CDR1 LGHNA, CDR2 YNFKEQ. V was pared by 0 bases and J by 0 bases, with 16 bases between. This CDR3 comprises 18 residues. CDR3 region: CASSQEMGLPRSTDTQYF. The CDR3 DNA reads as TGTGCCAGCAGCCAAGAAATGGGACTCCCAAGAAGCACAGATACGCAGTATTTT.

The V and J genes are TRBV27 and TRBJ1-5; D is unclear. Germline values: CDR1 MNHEY, CDR2 SMNVEV (reference sequence). The V end lost 4 bases, the J end lost 6 bases, and 16 bases lay between the germline ends. The CDR3 runs 15 residues. The CDR3 DNA is TGTGCCAGCAGTTCCTACTCCGGGCGGGGTCAGCCCCAGCATTTT. It codes for CASSSYSGRGQPQHF.

The chain joins TRBV6-1 to TRBJ1-2, with TRBD1 as a possible D gene (5 bases). The CDR3 is 15 residues long. Germline loops: CDR1 MNHNS, CDR2 SASEGT. V dropped 5 bases and J dropped 2 bases, with 15 bases sitting between them. DNA for the CDR3: TGTGCCAGCAGTCCTCAAAGGGGCGGAAACTATGGCTACACCTTC. Protein: CASSPQRGGNYGYTF.

This clonotype was seen more than once but under ten times. The chain carries TRBV11-2 and TRBJ2-5, with 10 bases aligning to TRBD2. The CDR3 length is 17 residues. Looked up from germline, CDR1 is SGHAT and CDR2 is FQNNGV. V dropped 3 bases and J dropped 5; count of bases not matched to a gene: 12. The CDR3 loop reads CASSFGGTSGALETQYF. CDR3 sequence (DNA): TGTGCCAGCAGCTTTGGGGGAACTAGCGGGGCCCTGGAGACCCAGTACTTC.

The chain recombines TRBV9 with TRBJ2-5; perhaps TRBD1 as D (5 bases). This CDR3 is built from 15 residues. Trimming pared 0 bases from V and 3 bases from J, leaving 12 bases between. Germline-derived CDR1 and CDR2 are SGDLS and YYNGEE. CDR3 in DNA: TGTGCCAGCAGCGTAGCTCCGGGCAGGGAAGAGACCCAGTACTTC. Translating gives CASSVAPGREETQYF.

J is TRBJ1-5 and V is TRBV6-2 or TRBV6-3, with D unclear. The CDR3 sequence is 12 residues long. CDR1 is MNHEY and CDR2 is SVGEGT in the germline V gene. V lost 6 bases, J lost 1 base, and 4 bases lay in between. The CDR3 region is CASRSSNQPQHF. Here the CDR3 DNA reads TGTGCCAGCAGATCAAGCAATCAGCCCCAGCATTTT.

The chain has TRBV12-3 or TRBV12-4 and TRBJ2-6; perhaps TRBD2 as D (6 bases). The CDR3 has 16 amino acids. Trimming stripped 6 bases from V and 1 base from J, with 13 bases between. CDR3 bases: TGTGCCAGCAGGGAGGGTCTTCGGTCTGGGGCCAACGTCCTGACTTTC. It is translated as CASREGLRSGANVLTF.

This chain uses TRBV5-1 with TRBJ2-3; possibly TRBD1 or TRBD2 for D (6 bases each). Germline CDR1 SGHRS, CDR2 YFSETQ. V dropped 3 bases and J dropped 2 bases, with 13 bases sitting between them. The CDR3 runs 15 residues. The CDR3 region has the DNA TGCGCCAGCAGCTCTGCGGGACACCCCACAGATACGCAGTATTTT. Its protein is CASSSAGHPTDTQYF.

V and J are TRBV7-6 and TRBJ1-1; D is unresolved. The germline V and J ends were trimmed by 1 base and 2 bases, with 8 bases remaining between them. From germline, CDR1 is SGHVS and CDR2 FNYEAQ. This CDR3 has 14 residues. This chain's CDR3 is CASSLVGENTEAFF. The CDR3 DNA is TGTGCCAGCAGCTTAGTTGGGGAAAACACTGAAGCTTTCTTT.

J is TRBJ1-3 and V is TRBV12-3 or TRBV12-4; 7 bases line up with TRBD1. Trimming took 5 bases from V and 0 from J; bases not matched to a gene: 7. The length of the CDR3 is 16 residues. The CDR3: CASSLGQPYSGNTIYF. DNA for the CDR3: TGTGCCAGCAGTCTGGGACAGCCCTACTCTGGAAACACCATATATTTT.

The chain combines TRBV4-2 with TRBJ2-5, with D hard to call. Trimming shortened V by 2 bases and J by 2 bases, and 6 bases separated the two germline ends. Germline V CDR1 and CDR2: LGHNA, YNFKEQ. The length of the CDR3 is 13 residues. The CDR3 reads CASSQTLQETQYF. CDR3 coding DNA: TGTGCCAGCAGCCAAACCTTACAAGAGACCCAGTACTTC.

This clonotype occurred a few times. The CDR3 DNA reads TGTGCCAGCAGTTACCGGGCTACGAGCACAGATACGCAGTATTTT. It encodes CASSYRATSTDTQYF. The V and J genes are TRBV6-2 or TRBV6-3 and TRBJ2-3; no definite D call. The germline V gene encodes CDR1 MNHEY and CDR2 SVGEGT. Trimming left V 2 bases short and J 0 bases short, with 9 bases between. The CDR3 has 15 amino acids.

This chain links TRBV5-1 with TRBJ2-3; D gene unclear. V lost 2 bases and J 0 bases, leaving 13 bases between the germline ends. Germline V CDR1 and CDR2: SGHRS, YFSETQ. The CDR3 contains 16 residues. Here the CDR3 DNA reads TGCGCCAGCAGCTTCGCGGCCGACACTAGCACAGATACGCAGTATTTT. This sequence encodes CASSFAADTSTDTQYF.

The chain employs TRBV7-9 and TRBJ1-2; 9 positions agree with TRBD1. CDR1 is SEHNR, CDR2 FQNEAQ, per germline (reference sequence). The CDR3 length is 15 residues. V lost 4 bases to trimming and J lost 4 bases; unmatched junction nucleotides: 7. The CDR3 protein is CASSSLDRGPYGYTF. The CDR3 coding sequence is TGTGCCAGCAGCTCCCTGGACAGGGGCCCCTATGGCTACACCTTC.

This clonotype occurred a few times. The chain uses TRBV20-1 and TRBJ2-5; 7 positions match TRBD1. In germline, CDR1 is DFQATT, CDR2 SNEGSKA (reference sequence). V trimming: 6 bases; J trimming: 6 bases; junction bases outside the gene matches: 10. This CDR3 is built from 13 residues. CDR3 sequence reads: CSAPRLTGQTQYF. The DNA for the CDR3 is TGCAGTGCCCCCAGGTTGACAGGGCAGACCCAGTACTTC.

This clonotype was found many times. The chain employs TRBV7-8 and TRBJ1-1; D might be TRBD1 (6 bases). The CDR3 sequence is 14 residues long. Germline-derived CDR1 and CDR2 are SGHVS and FQNEAQ. With 1 base removed from V and 3 bases from J, the gap between germline ends came to 9 bases. CDR3 coding DNA: TGTGCCAGCAGCTTAGAGGACAGATACACTGAAGCTTTCTTT. Translation: CASSLEDRYTEAFF.

The J gene is TRBJ2-4, the V gene TRBV29-1; 7 bases map to TRBD2. CDR3 length: 13 residues. CDR1 and CDR2 (germline): SQVTM, ANQGSEA. The trim removed 1 base at V and 4 bases at J, leaving 1 base unmatched. The CDR3 loop reads CSVEGEGKNIQYF. CDR3 DNA: TGCAGCGTTGAAGGGGAGGGAAAAAACATTCAGTACTTC. Complete variable domain (other parts from reference TRBV29-1 and TRBJ2-4): SAVISQKPSRDICQRGTSLTIQCQVDSQVTMMFWYRQQPGQSLTLIATANQGSEATYESGFVIDKFPISRPNLTFSTLTVSNMSPEDSSIYLCSVEGEGKNIQYFGAGTRLSVL.

The chain uses TRBV5-1 and TRBJ1-1; D remains ambiguous. V was pared by 5 bases and J by 3 bases, with 11 bases between. Germline V CDR1 and CDR2: SGHRS, YFSETQ. The CDR3 length is 13 residues. The CDR3 nucleotides read TGCGCCAGCAGTCGCTCCACCGACACTGAAGCTTTCTTT. Translating it yields CASSRSTDTEAFF. The full variable domain, in which reference TRBV5-1 and TRBJ1-1 provide the parts outside the CDR3, is KAGVTQTPRYLIKTRGQQVTLSCSPISGHRSVSWYQQTPGQGLQFLFEYFSETQRNKGNFPGRFSGRQFSNSRSEMNVSTLELGDSALYLCASSRSTDTEAFFGQGTRLTVV.

This clonotype has only a few counts. The rearrangement joins TRBV5-4 to TRBJ1-2, with a possible D match to TRBD1 (5 bases). Germline CDR1 is SGHNT and CDR2 is YYREEE (reference sequence). The CDR3 runs to 15 residues. V gave up 3 bases and J gave up 2 bases, with 14 bases separating them. CDR3 in DNA: TGTGCCAGCAGCTCCCCGGGACGGATAAACTATGGCTACACCTTC. Its protein product is CASSSPGRINYGYTF.

The J gene is TRBJ2-5, the V gene TRBV29-1; D unclear. The V and J ends lost 5 bases and 5 bases respectively, with 9 bases between them. The CDR3 consists of 11 residues. Germline CDR1 is SQVTM and CDR2 is ANQGSEA. CDR3 sequence (DNA): TGCAGCGTTACCACTGTGGAGACCCAGTACTTC. It codes for CSVTTVETQYF.

This clonotype was picked up a small number of times. The V gene is TRBV6-1, the J gene TRBJ1-5, with D possibly being TRBD1 (5 bases). V lost 7 bases and J 6 bases, leaving 16 bases between the germline ends. Per germline, CDR1 MNHNS and CDR2 SASEGT. The CDR3 totals 14 residues. The CDR3 reads CASKEQGGGQPQHF. As DNA, the CDR3 is TGTGCCAGCAAGGAGCAGGGCGGAGGTCAGCCCCAGCATTTT.

This clonotype was counted many times. The gene calls are TRBV12-3 or TRBV12-4 and TRBJ1-1; D is ambiguous. The CDR3 loop spans 14 amino acids. Trimming took off 3 bases at V and 5 bases at J, with 13 bases between the two ends. CDR3 DNA sequence: TGTGCCAGCAGTTTTTCGGATTTTGGGACTGAAGCTTTCTTT. It is translated as CASSFSDFGTEAFF.

This clonotype has just a few counts. The junction does not match germline at one end; this may be a read error. V is TRBV7-9 and J is TRBJ1-4; the D is unclear. CDR1 is SEHNR, CDR2 FQNEAQ, per germline (reference sequence). The CDR3 has 14 amino acids. CDR3 sequence (DNA): TGTGCCAGCAGCTTGGTTGCAACTAGTGAAAAACTGTTTTTT. Translating gives CASSLVATSEKLFF.

This clonotype was seen once. The V and J genes are TRBV20-1 and TRBJ1-3, with no clear D. This CDR3 spans 13 amino acids. Germline V lookup: CDR1 DFQATT, CDR2 SNEGSKA (reference sequence). CDR3 in amino acids: CSAGLSSGNTIYF. CDR3 nucleotides: TGCAGCGCTGGGCTTAGCTCTGGAAACACCATATATTTT.